These T cell receptor beta chains were read from a single sample in a study of immune cell composition in non-small cell lung cancer. Data came from immunoSEQ multiplex PCR; TCRdb stores just in-frame clones and leaves some out. The sample includes about 13,000 clones, approximately 80% of them seen just once. The sequenced sample consisted of lung tumor tissue. The receptors stem from a human donor with non-small cell lung cancer. CDR3s include the opening cysteine and the closing phenylalanine or tryptophan. D genes are given only for firm matches. Not every row has a clone size; where given, it reads once, few, many or a size class.

v_gene: TRBV28; abundance: -; j_gene: TRBJ1-1; d_gene: TRBD1; CDR3aa: CASSAAQPGQASKAFF; CDR3nt: TGTGCCAGCAGTGCCGCCCAACCGGGACAGGCCTCGAAAGCTTTCTTT
v_gene: TRBV6-5; abundance: -; j_gene: TRBJ2-1; d_gene: -; CDR3aa: CASRADTNNEQFF; CDR3nt: TGTGCCAGCAGGGCAGACACGAACAATGAGCAGTTCTTC
v_gene: TRBV18; abundance: -; j_gene: TRBJ2-5; d_gene: -; CDR3aa: CASSPGRQETQYF; CDR3nt: TGTGCCAGCTCACCTGGCAGACAAGAGACCCAGTACTTC
v_gene: TRBV7-2; abundance: few; j_gene: TRBJ2-7; d_gene: TRBD1; CDR3aa: CASTRDRLYEQYF; CDR3nt: TGTGCCAGCACACGGGACAGACTCTACGAGCAGTACTTC
v_gene: TRBV5-5; abundance: once; j_gene: TRBJ2-7; d_gene: -; CDR3aa: CASSLDPTGSPAYEQYF; CDR3nt: TGTGCCAGCAGCTTGGACCCCACCGGGTCCCCTGCATACGAGCAGTACTTC
v_gene: TRBV11-3; abundance: few; j_gene: TRBJ2-3; d_gene: TRBD1; CDR3aa: CASSSSRTGEDTQYF; CDR3nt: TGTGCCAGCAGCTCCTCCCGGACAGGGGAAGATACGCAGTATTTT
v_gene: TRBV6-4; abundance: -; j_gene: TRBJ2-1; d_gene: TRBD1; CDR3aa: CASSDELDRSYNEQFF; CDR3nt: TGTGCCAGCAGTGACGAATTGGACAGGAGCTACAATGAGCAGTTCTTC
v_gene: TRBV7-9; abundance: few; j_gene: TRBJ1-6; d_gene: -; CDR3aa: CASSPSGGSGSPLHF; CDR3nt: TGTGCCAGCAGCCCAAGTGGGGGTAGCGGGTCACCCCTCCACTTT
v_gene: TRBV5-5; abundance: few; j_gene: TRBJ2-3; d_gene: TRBD2; CDR3aa: CASSLDWVAGGYTQYF; CDR3nt: TGTGCCAGCAGCCTTGACTGGGTAGCGGGGGGTTATACGCAGTATTTT
v_gene: TRBV5-6; abundance: medium-sized; j_gene: TRBJ1-2; d_gene: -; CDR3aa: CASSRRTERRDYGYTF; CDR3nt: TGTGCCAGCAGCCGAAGGACAGAACGAAGGGACTATGGCTACACCTTC
v_gene: TRBV11-2; abundance: few; j_gene: TRBJ1-3; d_gene: -; CDR3aa: CASSSNRDTIYF; CDR3nt: TGTGCCAGCAGCTCAAACCGGGACACCATATATTTT
v_gene: TRBV5-1; abundance: -; j_gene: TRBJ2-1; d_gene: -; CDR3aa: CASSPGGYSFKNEQFF; CDR3nt: TGCGCCAGCAGCCCAGGGGGGTACTCCTTTAAGAATGAGCAGTTCTTC
v_gene: TRBV10-3; abundance: -; j_gene: TRBJ2-7; d_gene: TRBD2; CDR3aa: CATGRAGDSYEQYF; CDR3nt: TGTGCCACCGGGAGGGCAGGGGATTCCTACGAGCAGTACTTC
v_gene: TRBV9; abundance: -; j_gene: TRBJ2-2; d_gene: TRBD2; CDR3aa: CASSVVAGGFTGELFF; CDR3nt: TGTGCCAGCAGCGTAGTAGCGGGGGGTTTCACCGGGGAGCTGTTTTTT
v_gene: TRBV27; abundance: -; j_gene: TRBJ2-7; d_gene: -; CDR3aa: CASSTYPTVRPFSEQYF; CDR3nt: TGTGCCAGCAGTACCTACCCGACAGTACGGCCATTTAGCGAGCAGTACTTC
v_gene: TRBV6-5; abundance: -; j_gene: TRBJ1-1; d_gene: -; CDR3aa: CASGSGGYVNTEAFF; CDR3nt: TGTGCCAGCGGTTCCGGGGGATATGTGAACACTGAAGCTTTCTTT
v_gene: TRBV20-1; abundance: -; j_gene: TRBJ1-1; d_gene: -; CDR3aa: CSSGGTEAFF; CDR3nt: TGTTCCTCCGGGGGTACTGAAGCTTTCTTT
v_gene: TRBV7-3; abundance: few; j_gene: TRBJ1-1; d_gene: -; CDR3aa: CASGHGTEAFF; CDR3nt: TGTGCCAGCGGGCACGGTACTGAAGCTTTCTTT
v_gene: TRBV28; abundance: few; j_gene: TRBJ1-4; d_gene: -; CDR3aa: CASSSSKRQVGGRSWSISEKLFF; CDR3nt: TGTGCCAGCAGTTCCTCAAAGAGGCAGGTTGGGGGCCGGAGCTGGTCCATTAGTGAAAAACTGTTTTTT
v_gene: TRBV15; abundance: -; j_gene: TRBJ2-7; d_gene: -; CDR3aa: CATSRPSAVGGAYEQYF; CDR3nt: TGTGCCACCAGCAGACCTTCGGCGGTAGGGGGGGCCTACGAGCAGTACTTC
v_gene: TRBV28; abundance: -; j_gene: TRBJ1-3; d_gene: -; CDR3aa: CASRPGGSGNTIYF; CDR3nt: TGTGCCAGCAGGCCCGGGGGCTCTGGAAACACCATATATTTT
v_gene: TRBV5-1; abundance: -; j_gene: TRBJ2-3; d_gene: TRBD1; CDR3aa: CASSLGPGQLGDTQYF; CDR3nt: TGCGCCAGCAGCTTGGGACCGGGACAGCTCGGAGATACGCAGTATTTT
v_gene: TRBV2; abundance: once; j_gene: TRBJ2-3; d_gene: TRBD1; CDR3aa: CASSEDRGVTDTQYF; CDR3nt: TGTGCCAGCAGCGAGGACAGGGGAGTCACAGATACGCAGTATTTT
v_gene: TRBV9; abundance: -; j_gene: TRBJ1-2; d_gene: -; CDR3aa: CASSVSTYGYTF; CDR3nt: TGTGCCAGCAGCGTATCCACATATGGCTACACCTTC
v_gene: TRBV5-5; abundance: once; j_gene: TRBJ1-2; d_gene: TRBD1; CDR3aa: CASSLAGTVLGYGYTF; CDR3nt: TGTGCCAGCAGCTTGGCCGGGACAGTCTTGGGCTATGGCTACACCTTC
v_gene: TRBV5-4; abundance: -; j_gene: TRBJ2-1; d_gene: -; CDR3aa: CASSLVGGSSYNEQFF; CDR3nt: TGTGCCAGCAGCTTGGTAGGGGGTAGCTCCTACAATGAGCAGTTCTTC
v_gene: TRBV6-6; abundance: -; j_gene: TRBJ1-2; d_gene: -; CDR3aa: CASSYLGPNYGYTF; CDR3nt: TGTGCCAGCAGTTATCTGGGGCCCAACTATGGCTACACCTTC
v_gene: TRBV7-9; abundance: medium-sized; j_gene: TRBJ2-2; d_gene: -; CDR3aa: CASSIGYTGELFF; CDR3nt: TGTGCCAGCAGTATCGGTTACACCGGGGAGCTGTTTTTT
v_gene: TRBV2; abundance: few; j_gene: TRBJ1-4; d_gene: -; CDR3aa: CASSDRGMNEKLFF; CDR3nt: TGTGCCAGCAGTGACCGGGGGATGAATGAAAAACTGTTTTTT
v_gene: TRBV9; abundance: -; j_gene: TRBJ1-4; d_gene: TRBD1; CDR3aa: CASSVNVGGNEKLFF; CDR3nt: TGTGCCAGCAGCGTAAACGTAGGGGGCAATGAAAAACTGTTTTTT
v_gene: TRBV28; abundance: -; j_gene: TRBJ2-7; d_gene: TRBD2; CDR3aa: CASSTLAGGPIDEQYF; CDR3nt: TGTGCCAGCAGTACCCTAGCGGGAGGGCCTATTGACGAGCAGTACTTC
v_gene: TRBV5-6; abundance: -; j_gene: TRBJ2-7; d_gene: TRBD2; CDR3aa: CASSFTSGGPSSYEQYF; CDR3nt: TGTGCCAGCAGCTTTACTAGCGGGGGGCCTAGCTCCTACGAGCAGTACTTC
v_gene: TRBV7-2; abundance: -; j_gene: TRBJ2-1; d_gene: -; CDR3aa: CASSGREGGYEQFF; CDR3nt: TGTGCCAGCAGCGGGCGAGAGGGGGGGTATGAGCAGTTCTTC
v_gene: TRBV7-3; abundance: -; j_gene: TRBJ1-5; d_gene: -; CDR3aa: CASSLRGGRDQPQHF; CDR3nt: TGTGCCAGCAGCTTAAGGGGCGGTAGAGACCAGCCCCAGCATTTT
v_gene: TRBV6-5; abundance: -; j_gene: TRBJ2-1; d_gene: TRBD2; CDR3aa: CASSYSGTSSYNEQFF; CDR3nt: TGTGCCAGCAGTTACTCGGGGACTAGCTCCTACAATGAGCAGTTCTTC
v_gene: TRBV19; abundance: -; j_gene: TRBJ1-5; d_gene: TRBD1; CDR3aa: CASSIGGTVRWPQHF; CDR3nt: TGTGCCAGTAGTATAGGAGGGACAGTGAGATGGCCCCAGCATTTT
v_gene: TRBV5-6; abundance: -; j_gene: TRBJ2-5; d_gene: -; CDR3aa: CASSTGLRRESETQYF; CDR3nt: TGTGCCAGCTCCACGGGGCTGAGGAGGGAATCGGAGACCCAGTACTTC
v_gene: TRBV6-5; abundance: -; j_gene: TRBJ1-6; d_gene: TRBD1; CDR3aa: CATKGATGNSPLHF; CDR3nt: TGTGCCACAAAGGGGGCCACGGGCAATTCACCCCTCCACTTT
v_gene: TRBV9; abundance: -; j_gene: TRBJ2-5; d_gene: TRBD2; CDR3aa: CASSVGTAGVETQYF; CDR3nt: TGTGCCAGCAGCGTAGGTACGGCGGGAGTGGAGACCCAGTACTTC
v_gene: TRBV10-3; abundance: -; j_gene: TRBJ2-1; d_gene: TRBD2; CDR3aa: CAISQREENEQFF; CDR3nt: TGTGCCATCAGCCAGCGGGAGGAGAATGAGCAGTTCTTC
v_gene: TRBV28; abundance: few; j_gene: TRBJ1-2; d_gene: -; CDR3aa: CASTRGNYGYTF; CDR3nt: TGTGCCAGCACGCGGGGTAACTATGGCTACACCTTC
v_gene: TRBV18; abundance: -; j_gene: TRBJ1-6; d_gene: -; CDR3aa: CASSRDNGSPLHF; CDR3nt: TGTGCCAGCTCGCGGGATAATGGATCACCCCTCCACTTT
v_gene: TRBV19; abundance: -; j_gene: TRBJ2-1; d_gene: TRBD1; CDR3aa: CASSRQGVYNEQFF; CDR3nt: TGTGCCAGTAGTAGACAGGGGGTCTACAATGAGCAGTTCTTC
v_gene: TRBV9; abundance: -; j_gene: TRBJ2-7; d_gene: -; CDR3aa: CASSVSPGSSYEQYF; CDR3nt: TGTGCCAGCAGCGTATCCCCGGGGAGCTCCTACGAGCAGTACTTC
v_gene: TRBV19; abundance: -; j_gene: TRBJ2-5; d_gene: -; CDR3aa: CASSMGRLPKGLETQYF; CDR3nt: TGTGCCAGTAGTATGGGTCGACTCCCGAAAGGTTTAGAGACCCAGTACTTC
v_gene: TRBV11-2; abundance: few; j_gene: TRBJ1-6; d_gene: -; CDR3aa: CASSSGGNSPLHF; CDR3nt: TGTGCCAGCAGCTCCGGAGGTAATTCACCCCTCCACTTT
v_gene: TRBV4-3; abundance: -; j_gene: TRBJ2-1; d_gene: TRBD2; CDR3aa: CASSQGTSGGNLEQFF; CDR3nt: TGCGCCAGCAGCCAAGGGACTAGCGGGGGGAATCTAGAGCAGTTCTTC
v_gene: TRBV7-8; abundance: -; j_gene: TRBJ2-1; d_gene: TRBD2; CDR3aa: CASSFSAVAGGMNEQFF; CDR3nt: TGTGCCAGCAGCTTTAGTGCTGTAGCGGGAGGTATGAATGAGCAGTTCTTC
v_gene: TRBV10-3; abundance: -; j_gene: TRBJ2-5; d_gene: -; CDR3aa: CAISASGVAQGTQYF; CDR3nt: TGTGCCATCAGTGCCTCCGGGGTAGCCCAAGGAACCCAGTACTTC
v_gene: TRBV28; abundance: -; j_gene: TRBJ2-7; d_gene: TRBD2; CDR3aa: CASRRAGGLHSGSYEQYF; CDR3nt: TGTGCCAGCAGGAGGGCGGGAGGGCTCCACTCCGGCTCCTACGAGCAGTACTTC
v_gene: TRBV14; abundance: medium-sized; j_gene: TRBJ1-2; d_gene: TRBD1; CDR3aa: CASSPLRGRYHTF; CDR3nt: TGTGCCAGCAGCCCGTTGAGGGGGCGGTACCACACCTTC